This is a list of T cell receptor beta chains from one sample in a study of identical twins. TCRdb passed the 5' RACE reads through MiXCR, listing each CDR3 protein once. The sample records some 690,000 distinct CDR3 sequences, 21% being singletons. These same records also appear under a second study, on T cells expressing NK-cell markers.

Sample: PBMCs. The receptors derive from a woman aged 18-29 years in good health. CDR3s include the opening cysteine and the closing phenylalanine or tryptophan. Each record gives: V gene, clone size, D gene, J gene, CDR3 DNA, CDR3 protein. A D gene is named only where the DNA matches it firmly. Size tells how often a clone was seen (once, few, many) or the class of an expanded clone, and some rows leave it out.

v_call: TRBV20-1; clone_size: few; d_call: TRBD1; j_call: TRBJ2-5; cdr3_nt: TGCAGTGCCAGGGACAGGATAACCCTAATACGAGAGACCCAGTACTTC; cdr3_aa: CSARDRITLIRETQYF
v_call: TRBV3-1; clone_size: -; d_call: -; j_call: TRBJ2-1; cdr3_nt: TGTGCCAGCAGCCAGAGTCTAGCGAGGAATGAGCAGTTCTTC; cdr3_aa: CASSQSLARNEQFF
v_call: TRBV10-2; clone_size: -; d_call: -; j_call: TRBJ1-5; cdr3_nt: TGCGCCAGCAGGCTTCCGGGACGAAATCAGCCCCAGCATTTT; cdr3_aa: CASRLPGRNQPQHF
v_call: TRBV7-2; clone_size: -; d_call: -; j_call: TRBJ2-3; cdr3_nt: TGTGCCAGCAGCCCGGACAGTTACACAGATACGCAGTATTTT; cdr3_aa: CASSPDSYTDTQYF
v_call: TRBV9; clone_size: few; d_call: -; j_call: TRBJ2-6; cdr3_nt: TGTGCCAGCAGCCCGATAGGGACATCCTCTGGGGCCAACGTCCTGACTTTC; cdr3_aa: CASSPIGTSSGANVLTF
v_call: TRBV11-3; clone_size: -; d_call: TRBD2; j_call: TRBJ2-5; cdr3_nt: TGTGCCAGCAGCGTCGGACTAGCGGGGACCCTTGCAGAGACCCAGTACTTC; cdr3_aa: CASSVGLAGTLAETQYF
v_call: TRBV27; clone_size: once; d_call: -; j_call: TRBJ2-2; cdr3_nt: TGTGCCAGCAGTGCCGGGACACTGAGAAACACCGGGGAGCTGTTTTTT; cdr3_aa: CASSAGTLRNTGELFF
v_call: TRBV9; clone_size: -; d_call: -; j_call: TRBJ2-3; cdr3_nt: TGTGCCAGCAGCCTAGGGCCTCGAGGCACAGATACGCAGTATTTT; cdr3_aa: CASSLGPRGTDTQYF
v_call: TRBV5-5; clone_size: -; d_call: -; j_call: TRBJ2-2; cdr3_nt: TGTGCCAGCAATTACGGACTGCTCGGGGAGCTGTTTTTT; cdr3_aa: CASNYGLLGELFF
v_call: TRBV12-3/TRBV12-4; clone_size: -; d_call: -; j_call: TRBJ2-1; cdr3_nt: TGTGCCAGCAGGAAGACCGAGATATCTGGTGAGCAGTTCTTC; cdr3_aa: CASRKTEISGEQFF
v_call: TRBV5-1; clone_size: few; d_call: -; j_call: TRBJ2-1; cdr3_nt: TGCGCCAGCAGCCTTGTCCCTTCCCTGAATGAGCAGTTCTTC; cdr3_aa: CASSLVPSLNEQFF
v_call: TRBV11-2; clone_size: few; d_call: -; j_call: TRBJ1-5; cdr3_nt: TGTGCCAGCAGCCCAACCACCGGTCAGCCCCAGCATTTT; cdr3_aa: CASSPTTGQPQHF
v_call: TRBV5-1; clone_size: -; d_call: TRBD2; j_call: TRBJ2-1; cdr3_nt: TGCGCCAGCAGCCCTAGCGGGAGGGGTAACAATGAGCAGTTCTTC; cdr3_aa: CASSPSGRGNNEQFF
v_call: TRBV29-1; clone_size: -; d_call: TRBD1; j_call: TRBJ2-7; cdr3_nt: TGCAGCGTTGGGGACCGGGACAGGGTCCACGAGCAGTACTTC; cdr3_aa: CSVGDRDRVHEQYF
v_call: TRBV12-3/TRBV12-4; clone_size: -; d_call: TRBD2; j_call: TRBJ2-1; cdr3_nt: TGTGCCAGCAGTTTCCCGTCTAGCGGGCAGTACAATGAGCAGTTCTTC; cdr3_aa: CASSFPSSGQYNEQFF
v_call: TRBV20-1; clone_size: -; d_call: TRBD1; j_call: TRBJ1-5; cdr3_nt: TGCAGTGCTATTGGACAGGCCAATCAGCCCCAGCATTTT; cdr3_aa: CSAIGQANQPQHF
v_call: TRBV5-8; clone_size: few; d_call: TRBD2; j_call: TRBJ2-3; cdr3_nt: TGTGCCAGCAGCTTGGAGGCGGGAGACCTAAATACGCAGTATTTT; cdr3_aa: CASSLEAGDLNTQYF
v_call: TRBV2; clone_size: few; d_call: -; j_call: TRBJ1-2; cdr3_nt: TGTGCCAGCAGTGAAGAGGGGACACACTATGGCTACACCTTC; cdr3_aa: CASSEEGTHYGYTF
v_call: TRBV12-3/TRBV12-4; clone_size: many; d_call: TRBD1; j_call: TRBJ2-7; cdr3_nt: TGTGCCAGCTCTCCGGGACAGGGAGATTACGAGCAGTACTTC; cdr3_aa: CASSPGQGDYEQYF
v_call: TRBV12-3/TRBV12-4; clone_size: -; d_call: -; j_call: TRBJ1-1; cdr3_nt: TGTGCCAGCAGTTGGGGGGATCTCACTGAAGCTTTCTTT; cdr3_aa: CASSWGDLTEAFF
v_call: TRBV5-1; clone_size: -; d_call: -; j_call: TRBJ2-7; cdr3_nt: TGCGCCAGCAGCGCCGCAGGGGTTCACGAGCAGTACTTC; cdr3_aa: CASSAAGVHEQYF
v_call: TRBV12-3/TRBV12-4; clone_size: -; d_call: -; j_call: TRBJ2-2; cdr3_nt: TGTGCCAGCAGTCCTGGGTCCCTTTTCGGGGAGCTGTTTTTT; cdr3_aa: CASSPGSLFGELFF
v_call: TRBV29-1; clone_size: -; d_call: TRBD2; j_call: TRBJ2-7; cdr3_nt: TGCAGCGTTGAGGGGGGGACCGATAGCTCCTACGAGCAGTACTTC; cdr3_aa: CSVEGGTDSSYEQYF
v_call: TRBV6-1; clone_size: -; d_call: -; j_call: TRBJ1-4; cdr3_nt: TGTGCCACCAAACTTCAGGCGGCGGATGAAAAACTGTTTTTT; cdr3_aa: CATKLQAADEKLFF
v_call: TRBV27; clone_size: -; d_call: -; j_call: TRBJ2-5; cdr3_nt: TGTGCCAGCAGTTACAGGGCATCCACTTTGAAAGAGACCCAGTACTTC; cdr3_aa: CASSYRASTLKETQYF
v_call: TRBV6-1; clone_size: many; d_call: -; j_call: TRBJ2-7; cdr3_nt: TGTGCCAGCAGTGATTACGAGCAGTACTTC; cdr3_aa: CASSDYEQYF
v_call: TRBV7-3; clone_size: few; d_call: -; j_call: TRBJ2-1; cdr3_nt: TGTGCCAGCAGCAACGCTCCTGGGGAGCAGTTCTTC; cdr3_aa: CASSNAPGEQFF
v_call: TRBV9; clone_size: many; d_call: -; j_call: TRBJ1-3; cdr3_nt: TGTGCCAGCAGCCCATACGGCTCTGGAAACACCATATATTTT; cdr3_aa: CASSPYGSGNTIYF
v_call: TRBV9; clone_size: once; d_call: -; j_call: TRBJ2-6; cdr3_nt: TGTGCCAGCAGCGGCGGGCTCGTAACAAGCTCTGGGGCCAACGTCCTGACTTTC; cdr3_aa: CASSGGLVTSSGANVLTF
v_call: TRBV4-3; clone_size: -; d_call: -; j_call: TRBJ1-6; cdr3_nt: TGCGCCAGCAGTAAGAGTGGTGGCTCACCCCTCCACTTT; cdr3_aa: CASSKSGGSPLHF
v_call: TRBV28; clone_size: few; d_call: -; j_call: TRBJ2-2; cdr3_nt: TGTGCCAGCAACAGGGAGATTGACGGGGAGCTGTTTTTT; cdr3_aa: CASNREIDGELFF
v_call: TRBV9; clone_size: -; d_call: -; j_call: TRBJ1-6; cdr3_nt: TGTGCCAGCAGCGTAGATCAAGCCTCCTATAATTCACCCCTCCACTTT; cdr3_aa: CASSVDQASYNSPLHF
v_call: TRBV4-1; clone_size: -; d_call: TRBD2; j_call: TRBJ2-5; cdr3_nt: TGCGCCAGCAGCCCTAGCGGGGGTTATGAGACCCAGTACTTC; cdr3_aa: CASSPSGGYETQYF
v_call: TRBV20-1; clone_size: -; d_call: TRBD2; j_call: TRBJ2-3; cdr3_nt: TGCAGTGCAGTAGCGGGGGCTGGCCCAGATACGCAGTATTTT; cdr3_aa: CSAVAGAGPDTQYF
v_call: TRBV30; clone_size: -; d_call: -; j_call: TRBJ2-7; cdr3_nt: TGTGCCTGGAATTTCGGCGGGCTTTCTAGCGAGCAGTACTTC; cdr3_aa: CAWNFGGLSSEQYF
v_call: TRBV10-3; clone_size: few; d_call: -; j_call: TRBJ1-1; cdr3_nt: TGTGCCATCAGGAGCAGGGAAACGAACACTGAAGCTTTCTTT; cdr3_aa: CAIRSRETNTEAFF
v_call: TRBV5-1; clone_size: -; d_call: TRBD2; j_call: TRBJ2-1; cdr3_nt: TGCGCCAGCAACTTTGGGGGGGGGAACAATGAGCAGTTCTTC; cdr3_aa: CASNFGGGNNEQFF
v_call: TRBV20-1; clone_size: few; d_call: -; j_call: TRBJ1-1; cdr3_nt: TGCAGTGCTAGAGTCGAGGCGTTGGGGGCTTTCTTT; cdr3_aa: CSARVEALGAFF
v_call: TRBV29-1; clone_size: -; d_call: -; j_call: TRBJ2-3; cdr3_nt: TGCAGCGTTTTCCGGGAAAACGAAGGGGATACGCAGTATTTT; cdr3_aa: CSVFRENEGDTQYF